This T cell receptor (beta chain) originates from a study of OX40 agonist ivuxolimab in advanced cancers. Study-level points and caveats: At doses 0.1 to 3.0 mg/kg, CD4+ and CD8+ clones expanded.

The germline CDR1 and CDR2 sequences are SGHRS and YFSETQ. The CDR3 extends over 14 amino acids. Trimming removed 3 bases from V and 7 bases from J; junction bases left unmatched: 3. About this clone itself: Its antigen is still unknown.

TCRdb keeps only in-frame clones here, not all; method: immunoSEQ multiplex PCR. The repertoire holds 75,000 to 100,000 clones, with approximately 80% as singletons. This chain uses TRBV5-1 with TRBJ1-6; 8 bases are shared with TRBD1. The sample consisted of CD4+ or CD8+ T cells sorted from blood, taken in a trial of the OX40 agonist ivuxolimab. This TCR came from an adult with an advanced solid tumor such as melanoma, head and neck, liver or kidney cancer. The CDR3 sequence is CASSSGTGNSPLHF. For the CDR3, the DNA is TGCGCCAGCAGCTCCGGGACAGGCAATTCACCCCTCCACTTT.